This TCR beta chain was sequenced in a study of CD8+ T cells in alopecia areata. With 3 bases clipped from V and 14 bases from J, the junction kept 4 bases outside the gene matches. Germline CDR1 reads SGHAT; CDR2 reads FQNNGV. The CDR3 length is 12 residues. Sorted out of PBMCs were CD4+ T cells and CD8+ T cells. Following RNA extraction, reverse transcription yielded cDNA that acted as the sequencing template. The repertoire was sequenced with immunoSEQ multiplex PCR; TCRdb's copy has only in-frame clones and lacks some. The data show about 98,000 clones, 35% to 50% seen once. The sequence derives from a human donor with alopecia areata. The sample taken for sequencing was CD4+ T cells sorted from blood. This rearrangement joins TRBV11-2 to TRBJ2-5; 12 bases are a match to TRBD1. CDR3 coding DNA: TGTGCCAGCAGCTTCCCCGGGACAGGGGGCTACTTC. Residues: CASSFPGTGGYF.